This T cell receptor beta chain derives from a study of T cells in Graves' hyperthyroidism and ophthalmopathy. Study at large: Peripheral blood was acquired at first diagnosis, ahead of any therapy whatsoever. Overall study findings and caveats: Progression to ophthalmopathy was predicted a median of about six months early.

Amplification targeted TCR beta CDR3 regions from RNA transcripts. HTBI primers were the set used in a first-round RT-PCR of the TCR CDR3. TCRdb itself ran the multiplex PCR reads through MiXCR, one entry per CDR3 protein. The repertoire holds 300,000 to 450,000 distinct CDR3 sequences, with 13% as singletons. For this clonotype: Its specificity is unknown.

The CDR3 is 14 residues long. V dropped 3 bases and J dropped 5 bases, with 13 bases sitting between them. CDR1 is SGHAT, CDR2 FQNNGV, per germline. The chain links TRBV11-2 to TRBJ1-1, with D tentatively TRBD1 (6 bases). The specimen sequenced was blood. The clonotype originates from a man between 25 and 39 years old with Graves' hyperthyroidism that later progressed to Graves' ophthalmopathy. The CDR3 DNA is TGTGCCAGCAGCTTTGGGACAATGGGAACTGAAGCTTTCTTT. Its protein is CASSFGTMGTEAFF.